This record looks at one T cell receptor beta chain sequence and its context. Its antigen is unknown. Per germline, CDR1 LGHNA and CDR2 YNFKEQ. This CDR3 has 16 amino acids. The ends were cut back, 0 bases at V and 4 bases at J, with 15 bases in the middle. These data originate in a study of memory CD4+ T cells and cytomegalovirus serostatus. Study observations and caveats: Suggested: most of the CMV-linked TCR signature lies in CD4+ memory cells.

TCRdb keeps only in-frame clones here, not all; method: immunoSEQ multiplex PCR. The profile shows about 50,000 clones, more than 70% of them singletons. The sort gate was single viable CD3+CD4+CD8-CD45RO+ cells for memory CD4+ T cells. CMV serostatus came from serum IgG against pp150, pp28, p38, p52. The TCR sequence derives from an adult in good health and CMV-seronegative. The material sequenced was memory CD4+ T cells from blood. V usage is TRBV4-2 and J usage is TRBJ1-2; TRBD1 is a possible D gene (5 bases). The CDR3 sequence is CASSQEGVGFSYGYTF. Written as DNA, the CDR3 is TGTGCCAGCAGCCAAGAGGGGGTAGGGTTCTCCTATGGCTACACCTTC.